This T cell receptor (beta chain) was obtained from a study of CD8 T cells in Susac syndrome. Negative magnetic isolation gave CD8+ and CD4+ cells; FACS enriched CD8+ TEMRA. RNA, at roughly 0.5 to 1 ug, was reverse transcribed with random hexamers. TCRdb reprocessed the immunoSEQ multiplex PCR reads via MiXCR and lists one record per CDR3 protein. Counted here are about 22,000 distinct CDR3 sequences, 85% to 95% occurring once; the ten biggest clones make up under 0.3%. V lost 8 bases and J 0 bases, leaving 15 bases between the germline ends. The V gene's germline CDR1 is MNHEY and CDR2 SMNVEV (reference sequence). The CDR3 consists of 15 residues. As regards this clonotype: The target antigen is unknown.

Overall study findings and caveats: Individuals included in the TCR sequencing and HLA analysis were acknowledged by the study to be relatively few in number.

Sequencing input: CD8+ T cells from PBMCs. The clonotype originates from a human donor in good health. The J gene is TRBJ2-3, the V gene TRBV27; D uncertain. This CDR3 is CASSVDLGSTDTQYF. CDR3 DNA sequence: TGTGCCAGCTCAGTGGATCTCGGGAGCACAGATACGCAGTATTTT.